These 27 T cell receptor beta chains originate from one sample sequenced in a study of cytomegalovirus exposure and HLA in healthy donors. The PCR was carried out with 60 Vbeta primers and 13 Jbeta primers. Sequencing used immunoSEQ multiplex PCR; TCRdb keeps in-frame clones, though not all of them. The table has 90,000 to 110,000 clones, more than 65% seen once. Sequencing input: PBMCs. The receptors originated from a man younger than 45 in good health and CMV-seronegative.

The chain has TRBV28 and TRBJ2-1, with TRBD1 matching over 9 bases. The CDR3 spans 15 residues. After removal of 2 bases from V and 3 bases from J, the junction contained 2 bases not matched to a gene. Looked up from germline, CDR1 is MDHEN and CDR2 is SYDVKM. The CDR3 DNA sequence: TGTGCCAGCAGTTTAGGGGACAGGGACTACAATGAGCAGTTCTTC. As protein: CASSLGDRDYNEQFF.

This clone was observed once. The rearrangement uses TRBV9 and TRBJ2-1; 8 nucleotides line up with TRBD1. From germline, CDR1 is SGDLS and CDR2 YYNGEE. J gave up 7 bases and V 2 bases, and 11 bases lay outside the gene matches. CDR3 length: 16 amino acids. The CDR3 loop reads CASSVGSGTGFNEQFF. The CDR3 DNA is TGTGCCAGCAGCGTGGGGTCCGGGACAGGCTTTAATGAGCAGTTCTTC.

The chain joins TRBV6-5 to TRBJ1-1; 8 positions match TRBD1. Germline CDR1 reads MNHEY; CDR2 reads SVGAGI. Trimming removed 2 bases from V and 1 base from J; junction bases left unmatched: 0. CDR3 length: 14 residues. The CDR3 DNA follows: TGTGCCAGCAGTTACACAGGGGGGAACACTGAAGCTTTCTTT. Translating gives CASSYTGGNTEAFF.

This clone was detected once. CDR3 DNA: TGTGCCAGCAGCCGACAGGGTTCTGGGGCCAACGTCCTGACTTTC. Translating gives CASSRQGSGANVLTF. The rearrangement links TRBV7-9 to TRBJ2-6; 7 bases match TRBD1. The CDR3 spans 15 residues. CDR1 is SEHNR, CDR2 FQNEAQ, per germline (reference sequence). The J segment lost 1 base and the V segment lost 5 bases, leaving 2 bases of the junction unmatched.

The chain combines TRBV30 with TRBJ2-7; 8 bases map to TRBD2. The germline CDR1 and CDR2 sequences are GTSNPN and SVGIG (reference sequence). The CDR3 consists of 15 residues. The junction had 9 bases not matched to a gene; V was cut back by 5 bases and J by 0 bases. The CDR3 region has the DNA TGTGCCTGGGGGTCGGGCGGGGGGAGCTCCTACGAGCAGTACTTC. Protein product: CAWGSGGGSSYEQYF.

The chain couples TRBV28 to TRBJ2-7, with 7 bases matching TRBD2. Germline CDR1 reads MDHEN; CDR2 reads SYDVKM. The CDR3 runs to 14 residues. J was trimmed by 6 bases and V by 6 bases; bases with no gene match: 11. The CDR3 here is CASSPSREEGEQYF. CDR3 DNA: TGTGCCAGCAGCCCCTCCCGGGAGGAGGGCGAGCAGTACTTC.

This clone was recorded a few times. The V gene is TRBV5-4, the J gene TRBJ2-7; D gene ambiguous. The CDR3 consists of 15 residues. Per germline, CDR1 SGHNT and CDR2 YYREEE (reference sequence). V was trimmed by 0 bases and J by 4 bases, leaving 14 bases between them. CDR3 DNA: TGTGCCAGCAGCTTGGGCAGACCTAACAGTTACGAGCAGTACTTC. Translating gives CASSLGRPNSYEQYF.

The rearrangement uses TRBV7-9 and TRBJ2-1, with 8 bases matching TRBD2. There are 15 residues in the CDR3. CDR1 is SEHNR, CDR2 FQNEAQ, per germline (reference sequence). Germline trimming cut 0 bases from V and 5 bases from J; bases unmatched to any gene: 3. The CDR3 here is CASSLAGLGDNEQFF. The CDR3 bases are TGTGCCAGCAGCTTAGCGGGACTAGGCGACAATGAGCAGTTCTTC.

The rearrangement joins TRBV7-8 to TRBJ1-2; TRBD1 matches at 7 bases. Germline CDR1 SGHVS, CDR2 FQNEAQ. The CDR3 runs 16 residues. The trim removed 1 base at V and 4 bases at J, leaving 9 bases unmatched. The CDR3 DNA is TGTGCCAGCAGCTTAGAAGGGGGCAAACCACCCTATGGCTACACCTTC. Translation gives CASSLEGGKPPYGYTF. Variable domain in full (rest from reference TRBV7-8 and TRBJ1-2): GAGVSQSPRYKVAKRGQDVALRCDPISGHVSLFWYQQALGQGPEFLTYFQNEAQLDKSGLPSDRFFAERPEGSVSTLKIQRTQQEDSAVYLCASSLEGGKPPYGYTFGSGTRLTVV.

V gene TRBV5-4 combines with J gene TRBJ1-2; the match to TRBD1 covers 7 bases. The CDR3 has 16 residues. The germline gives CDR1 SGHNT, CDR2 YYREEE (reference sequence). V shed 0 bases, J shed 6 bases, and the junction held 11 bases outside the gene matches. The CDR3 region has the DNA TGTGCCAGCAGCTTGGGTGGGCAGGGGGACGACAATGGCTACACCTTC. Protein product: CASSLGGQGDDNGYTF.

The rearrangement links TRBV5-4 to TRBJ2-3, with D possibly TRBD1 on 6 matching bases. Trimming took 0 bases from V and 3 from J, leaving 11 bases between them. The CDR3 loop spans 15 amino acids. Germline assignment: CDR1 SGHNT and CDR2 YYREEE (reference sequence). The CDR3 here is CASSLGPTGTDTQYF. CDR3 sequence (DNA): TGTGCCAGCAGCTTGGGCCCCACAGGGACAGATACGCAGTATTTT.

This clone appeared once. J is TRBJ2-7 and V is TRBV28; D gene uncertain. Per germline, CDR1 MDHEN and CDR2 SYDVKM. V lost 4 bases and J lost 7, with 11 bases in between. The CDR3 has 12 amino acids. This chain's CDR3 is CASSSLGWEQYF. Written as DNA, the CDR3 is TGTGCCAGCAGTTCCCTGGGCTGGGAGCAGTACTTC.

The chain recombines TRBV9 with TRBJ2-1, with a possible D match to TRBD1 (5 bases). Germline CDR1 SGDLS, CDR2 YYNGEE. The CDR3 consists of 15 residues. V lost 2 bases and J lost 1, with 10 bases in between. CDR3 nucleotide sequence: TGTGCCAGCAGCGTCACCCAGGGTTCCTACAATGAGCAGTTCTTC. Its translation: CASSVTQGSYNEQFF.

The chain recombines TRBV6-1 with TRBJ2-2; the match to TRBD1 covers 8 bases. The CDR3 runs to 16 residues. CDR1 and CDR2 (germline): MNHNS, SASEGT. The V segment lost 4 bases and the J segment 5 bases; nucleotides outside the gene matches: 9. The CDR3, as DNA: TGTGCCAGCAGTGGTTCGGACAGGGCGGGGACCGGGGAGCTGTTTTTT. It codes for CASSGSDRAGTGELFF.

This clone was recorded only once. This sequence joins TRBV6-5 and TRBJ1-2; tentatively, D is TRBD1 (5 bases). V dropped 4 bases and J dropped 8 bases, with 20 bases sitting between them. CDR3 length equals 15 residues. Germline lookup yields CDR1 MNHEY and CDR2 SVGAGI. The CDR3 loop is CASSSDRWGRSGYTF. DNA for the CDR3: TGTGCCAGCAGTTCCGACCGCTGGGGGAGGAGCGGCTACACCTTC.

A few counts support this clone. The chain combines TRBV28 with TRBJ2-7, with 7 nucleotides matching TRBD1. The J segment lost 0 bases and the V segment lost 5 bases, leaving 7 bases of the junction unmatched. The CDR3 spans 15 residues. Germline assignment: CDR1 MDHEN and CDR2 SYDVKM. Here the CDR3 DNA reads TGTGCCAGCAGTCCGCCGACAGGGCTCTCCTACGAGCAGTACTTC. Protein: CASSPPTGLSYEQYF.

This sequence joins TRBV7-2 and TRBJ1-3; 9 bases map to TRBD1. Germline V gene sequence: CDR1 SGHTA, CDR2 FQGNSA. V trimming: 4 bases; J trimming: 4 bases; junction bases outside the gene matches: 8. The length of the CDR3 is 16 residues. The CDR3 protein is CASSSYTGGKGNTIYF. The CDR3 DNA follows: TGTGCCAGCAGCTCCTATACAGGGGGCAAGGGAAACACCATATATTTT.

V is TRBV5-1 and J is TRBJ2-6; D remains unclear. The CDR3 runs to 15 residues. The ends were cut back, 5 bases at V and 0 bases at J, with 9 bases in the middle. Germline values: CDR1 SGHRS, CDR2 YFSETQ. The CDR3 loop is CASSPYTSGANVLTF. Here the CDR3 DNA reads TGCGCCAGCAGTCCTTACACCTCTGGGGCCAACGTCCTGACTTTC. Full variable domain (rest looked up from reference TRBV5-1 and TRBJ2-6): KAGVTQTPRYLIKTRGQQVTLSCSPISGHRSVSWYQQTPGQGLQFLFEYFSETQRNKGNFPGRFSGRQFSNSRSEMNVSTLELGDSALYLCASSPYTSGANVLTFGAGSRLTVL.

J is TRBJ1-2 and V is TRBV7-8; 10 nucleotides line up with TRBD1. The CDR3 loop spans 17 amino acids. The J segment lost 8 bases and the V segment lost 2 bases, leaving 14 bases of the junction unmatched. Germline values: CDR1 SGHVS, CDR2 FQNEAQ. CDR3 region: CASSLRIPGQGSGGYTF. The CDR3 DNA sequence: TGTGCCAGCAGCTTACGAATCCCGGGACAGGGGTCGGGAGGCTACACCTTC.

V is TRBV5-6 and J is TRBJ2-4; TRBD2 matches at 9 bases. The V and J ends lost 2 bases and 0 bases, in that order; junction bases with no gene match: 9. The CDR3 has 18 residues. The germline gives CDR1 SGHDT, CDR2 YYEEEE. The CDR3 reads CASSFVEREVGAKNIQYF. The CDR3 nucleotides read TGTGCCAGCAGCTTCGTCGAGCGGGAGGTCGGAGCCAAAAACATTCAGTACTTC.

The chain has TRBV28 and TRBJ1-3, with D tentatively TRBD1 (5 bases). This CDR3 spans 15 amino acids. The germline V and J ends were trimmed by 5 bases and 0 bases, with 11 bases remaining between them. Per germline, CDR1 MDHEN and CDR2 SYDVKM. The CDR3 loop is CASSVPGGSGNTIYF. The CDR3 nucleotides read TGTGCCAGCAGTGTCCCGGGGGGCTCTGGAAACACCATATATTTT.

In DNA, the CDR3 is TGTGCCATCAGTGAGAGAGGGATCCGGGAAAAACTGTTTTTT. Translated, it gives CAISERGIREKLFF. The gene calls are TRBV10-3 and TRBJ1-4; D unclear. Germline V lookup: CDR1 ENHRY, CDR2 SYGVKD. The length of the CDR3 is 14 residues. V was pared by 2 bases and J by 8 bases, with 12 bases between.

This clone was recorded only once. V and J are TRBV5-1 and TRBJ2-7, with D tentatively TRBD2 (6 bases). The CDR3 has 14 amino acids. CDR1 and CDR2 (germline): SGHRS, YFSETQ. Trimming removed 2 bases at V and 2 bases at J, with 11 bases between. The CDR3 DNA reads TGCGCCAGCAGCTTAACGGGGGACCCCTACGAGCAGTACTTC. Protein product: CASSLTGDPYEQYF.

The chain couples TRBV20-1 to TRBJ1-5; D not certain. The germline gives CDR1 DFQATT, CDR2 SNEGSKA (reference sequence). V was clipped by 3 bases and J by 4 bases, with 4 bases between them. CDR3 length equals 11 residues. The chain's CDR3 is CSASSNQPQHF. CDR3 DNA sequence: TGCAGTGCTAGCAGTAATCAGCCCCAGCATTTT.

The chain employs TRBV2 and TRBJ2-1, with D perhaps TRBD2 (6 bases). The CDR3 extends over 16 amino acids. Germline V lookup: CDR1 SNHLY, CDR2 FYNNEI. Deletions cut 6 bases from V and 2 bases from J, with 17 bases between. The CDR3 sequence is CASSRRAILPYNEQFF. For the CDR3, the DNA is TGTGCCAGCAGCCGGAGGGCGATCCTACCCTACAATGAGCAGTTCTTC.

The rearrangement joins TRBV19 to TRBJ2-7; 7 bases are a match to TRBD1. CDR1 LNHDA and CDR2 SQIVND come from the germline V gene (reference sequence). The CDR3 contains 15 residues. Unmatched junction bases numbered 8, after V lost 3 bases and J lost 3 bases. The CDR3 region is CASSMPSAGGYEQYF. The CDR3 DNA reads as TGTGCCAGTAGTATGCCTTCAGCAGGGGGCTACGAGCAGTACTTC.

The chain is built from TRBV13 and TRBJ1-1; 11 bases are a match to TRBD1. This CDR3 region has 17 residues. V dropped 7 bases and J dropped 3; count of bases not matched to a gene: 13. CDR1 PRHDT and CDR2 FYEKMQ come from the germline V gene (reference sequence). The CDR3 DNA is TGTGCCAGCATCCGCCCTGGGACAGGGGGAGTGGACACTGAAGCTTTCTTT. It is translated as CASIRPGTGGVDTEAFF.